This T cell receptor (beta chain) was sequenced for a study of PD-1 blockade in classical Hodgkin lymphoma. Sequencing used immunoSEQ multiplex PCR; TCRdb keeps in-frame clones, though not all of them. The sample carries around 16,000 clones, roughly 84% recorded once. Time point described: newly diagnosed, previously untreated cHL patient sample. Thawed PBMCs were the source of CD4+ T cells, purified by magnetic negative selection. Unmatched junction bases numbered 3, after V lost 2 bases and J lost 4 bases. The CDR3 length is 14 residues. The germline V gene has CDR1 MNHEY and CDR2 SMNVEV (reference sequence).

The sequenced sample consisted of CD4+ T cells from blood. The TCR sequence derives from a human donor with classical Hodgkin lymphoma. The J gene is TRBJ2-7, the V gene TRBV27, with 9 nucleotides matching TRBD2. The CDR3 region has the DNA TGTGCCAGCAGTTTAGCGGGAGGGGGGTACGAGCAGTACTTC. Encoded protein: CASSLAGGGYEQYF.